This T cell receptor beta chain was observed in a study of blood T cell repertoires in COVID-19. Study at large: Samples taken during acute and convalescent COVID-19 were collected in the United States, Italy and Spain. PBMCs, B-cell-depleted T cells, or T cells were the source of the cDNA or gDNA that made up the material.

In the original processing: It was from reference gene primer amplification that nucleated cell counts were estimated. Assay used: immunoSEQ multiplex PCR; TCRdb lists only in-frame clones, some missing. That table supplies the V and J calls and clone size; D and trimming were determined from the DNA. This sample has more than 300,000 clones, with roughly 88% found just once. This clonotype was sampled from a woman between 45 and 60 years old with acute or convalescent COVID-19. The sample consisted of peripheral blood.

The CDR3, as DNA: TGTGCCAGCTCACCCAGAGGGACAGGGAACTCACCCCTCCACTTT. Its protein is CASSPRGTGNSPLHF. The gene calls are TRBV18 and TRBJ1-6, with TRBD1 matching 9 bases. V lost 3 bases and J lost 10; bases outside the gene matches: 7. The germline V gene encodes CDR1 KGHSH and CDR2 LQKENI. CDR3 size: 15 residues.